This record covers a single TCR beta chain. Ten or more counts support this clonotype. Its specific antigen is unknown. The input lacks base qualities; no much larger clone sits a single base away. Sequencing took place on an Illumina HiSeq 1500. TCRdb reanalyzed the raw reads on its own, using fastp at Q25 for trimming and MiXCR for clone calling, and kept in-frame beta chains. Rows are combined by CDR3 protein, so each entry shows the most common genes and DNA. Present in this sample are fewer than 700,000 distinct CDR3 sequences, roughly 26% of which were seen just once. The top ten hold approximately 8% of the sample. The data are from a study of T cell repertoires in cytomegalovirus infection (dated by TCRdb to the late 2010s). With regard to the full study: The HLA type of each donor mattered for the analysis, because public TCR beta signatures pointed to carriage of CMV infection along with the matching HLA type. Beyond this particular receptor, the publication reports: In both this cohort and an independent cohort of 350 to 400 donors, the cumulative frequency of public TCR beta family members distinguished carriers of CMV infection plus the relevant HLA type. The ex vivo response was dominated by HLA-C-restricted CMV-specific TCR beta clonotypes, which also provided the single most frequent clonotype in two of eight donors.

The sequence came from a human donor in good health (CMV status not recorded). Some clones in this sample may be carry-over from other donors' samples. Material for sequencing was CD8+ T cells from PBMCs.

CDR3 region: CASSLEHLNEKLFF. The sequence in DNA is TGTGCCAGCAGCTTAGAACACCTTAATGAAAAACTGTTTTTT. The chain was built from TRBV7-2 and TRBJ1-4; no confident D gene assignment can be made. CDR1 and CDR2, per the germline V gene, are SGHTA and FQGNSA. A distance of 7 bases separates the germline ends of V and J, which lose 1 base and 4 bases respectively. The CDR3, cysteine through phenylalanine, is 14 amino acids long. The kept DNA is CDR3 alone, 42 bases in frame from the first base.